The rows below give T cell receptor beta chains drawn from one sample of a study of cytomegalovirus exposure and HLA in healthy donors. TCRdb's table, derived via immunoSEQ multiplex PCR, lists solely in-frame clones and lacks some. Found here are about 140,000 clones, over 80% of them singletons; the top ten hold less than 5.5%. The source material was PBMCs. These receptors originate from a man in his late teens or twenties in good health and CMV-seropositive. CDR3s include the opening cysteine and the closing phenylalanine or tryptophan. D genes are given only for firm matches. Clone size, where shown, is once, few, many, or a class for clones that have expanded.

J gene: TRBJ1-1
V gene: TRBV6-5
D gene: NA
clone size: NA
CDR3 DNA: TGTGCCAGCAGACAAGGAGGGGCAGGTGTAGCTTTCTTT
CDR3 protein: CASRQGGAGVAFF

J gene: TRBJ2-1
V gene: TRBV4-1
D gene: NA
clone size: NA
CDR3 DNA: TGCGCCAGCAGCCAAGATTTTGCGGGATCGGTTGAGCAGTTCTTC
CDR3 protein: CASSQDFAGSVEQFF

J gene: TRBJ2-7
V gene: TRBV4-1
D gene: NA
clone size: NA
CDR3 DNA: TGCGCCAGCAGCCAAGTTACAGTGGACTACGAGCAGTACTTC
CDR3 protein: CASSQVTVDYEQYF

J gene: TRBJ1-5
V gene: TRBV18
D gene: NA
clone size: NA
CDR3 DNA: TGTGCCAGCTCACCTCGGCAGGCCGCAAATCAGCCCCAGCATTTT
CDR3 protein: CASSPRQAANQPQHF

J gene: TRBJ1-2
V gene: TRBV19
D gene: NA
clone size: NA
CDR3 DNA: TGTGCCAGTCAGGGAACTAACTATGGCTACACCTTC
CDR3 protein: CASQGTNYGYTF

J gene: TRBJ1-2
V gene: TRBV30
D gene: NA
clone size: NA
CDR3 DNA: TGTGCCTGGAGTATGGGGCAGGCCTATGGCTACACCTTC
CDR3 protein: CAWSMGQAYGYTF

J gene: TRBJ1-2
V gene: TRBV18
D gene: NA
clone size: few
CDR3 DNA: TGTGCCAGCTCGGAGGGGAGTGGCTACACCTTC
CDR3 protein: CASSEGSGYTF

J gene: TRBJ2-7
V gene: TRBV5-1
D gene: NA
clone size: NA
CDR3 DNA: TGCGCCAGCAGTTACGGCGGCGGAGAGCAGTACTTC
CDR3 protein: CASSYGGGEQYF

J gene: TRBJ2-2
V gene: TRBV27
D gene: TRBD1
clone size: NA
CDR3 DNA: TGTGCCAGCAGTTCCCCTTGGACAGGGTCGCCCGGGGAGCTGTTTTTT
CDR3 protein: CASSSPWTGSPGELFF

J gene: TRBJ2-3
V gene: TRBV5-4
D gene: TRBD2
clone size: NA
CDR3 DNA: TGTGCCAGCAGCTTGGTACTAGCGGGCACAGATACGCAGTATTTT
CDR3 protein: CASSLVLAGTDTQYF

J gene: TRBJ1-3
V gene: TRBV28
D gene: NA
clone size: NA
CDR3 DNA: TGTGCCAGCGGCTGGGCAGGGAACTCTGGAAACACCATATATTTT
CDR3 protein: CASGWAGNSGNTIYF

J gene: TRBJ1-2
V gene: TRBV27
D gene: TRBD1
clone size: NA
CDR3 DNA: TGTGCCAGCAGTTCTGGACAGGGTATGATGTATGGCTACACCTTC
CDR3 protein: CASSSGQGMMYGYTF

J gene: TRBJ2-3
V gene: TRBV7-8
D gene: TRBD1
clone size: NA
CDR3 DNA: TGTGCCAGCAGCCTCGCAGGGGGTTACACAGATACGCAGTATTTT
CDR3 protein: CASSLAGGYTDTQYF

J gene: TRBJ2-1
V gene: TRBV18
D gene: TRBD2
clone size: once
CDR3 DNA: TGTGCCAGCTCACCTCCCTCTTTAGCGGGAGATGGTGAGCAGTTCTTC
CDR3 protein: CASSPPSLAGDGEQFF

J gene: TRBJ1-5
V gene: TRBV6-1
D gene: TRBD1
clone size: NA
CDR3 DNA: TGTGCCAGCACTGCCGGGACAGGGGGCCAGCCCCAGCATTTT
CDR3 protein: CASTAGTGGQPQHF

J gene: TRBJ2-5
V gene: TRBV5-6
D gene: NA
clone size: NA
CDR3 DNA: TGTGCCAGCAGCTTGCGGCGGGTTGCCCAGTACTTC
CDR3 protein: CASSLRRVAQYF

J gene: TRBJ1-5
V gene: TRBV28
D gene: TRBD1
clone size: few
CDR3 DNA: TGTGCCAGCAGTCCTGGGACAGGAGGGTTAGATCAGCCCCAGCATTTT
CDR3 protein: CASSPGTGGLDQPQHF

J gene: TRBJ1-4
V gene: TRBV28
D gene: NA
clone size: NA
CDR3 DNA: TGTGCCAGCAGTTATCGTCTGCGGGGGTCAGCAACTAATGAAAAACTGTTTTTT
CDR3 protein: CASSYRLRGSATNEKLFF

J gene: TRBJ2-7
V gene: TRBV5-1
D gene: NA
clone size: NA
CDR3 DNA: TGCGCCAGCAGCTGGGAGAAAGCAGGCGAGCAGTACTTC
CDR3 protein: CASSWEKAGEQYF

J gene: TRBJ2-7
V gene: TRBV29-1
D gene: TRBD1
clone size: NA
CDR3 DNA: TGCAGCGTTCGACAGGGCGGGTCCTACGAGCAGTACTTC
CDR3 protein: CSVRQGGSYEQYF

J gene: TRBJ1-2
V gene: TRBV30
D gene: TRBD1
clone size: NA
CDR3 DNA: TGTGCCTGGACTCCCACAGGGGGTCGGGGCTACACCTTC
CDR3 protein: CAWTPTGGRGYTF

J gene: TRBJ2-1
V gene: TRBV6-5
D gene: TRBD2
clone size: NA
CDR3 DNA: TGTGCCAGCAGTGTCGGGACTAGCGGGGACAATGAGCAGTTCTTC
CDR3 protein: CASSVGTSGDNEQFF

J gene: TRBJ1-1
V gene: TRBV5-1
D gene: NA
clone size: NA
CDR3 DNA: TGCGCCAGCAGCTTGGCATGGCGGACTGAAGCTTTCTTT
CDR3 protein: CASSLAWRTEAFF